The T cell receptor beta chain described here comes from a study of a mutant IDH1 vaccine in newly diagnosed glioma (dated by TCRdb to the early 2020s). Looking at the study overall: Patients were given eight vaccinations, in weeks 1, 3, 5, 7, 11, 15, 19 and 23, which matched visits V03 through V10. The approximately 30 treated patients were roughly 62% male and about 38% female, with a mean age of approximately 40 years. In the chemotherapy-containing groups, vaccination started alongside temozolomide cycles, whereas in patients who had radiotherapy alone it started 4-6 weeks after radiotherapy. Prior to enrollment, standard therapy consisting of radiotherapy alone, temozolomide alone, or radiochemotherapy with temozolomide had been administered to patients, with the combination being received by most patients. Longitudinal TCRB deep sequencing was performed for some 25 treated patients wherever samples were available for exploratory analyses. Peripheral blood samples were drawn at six visits, namely V03 (baseline), V05, V07, V10, V12 and V13.

Overall results and qualifications from the work: Vaccine-induced immune responses across multiple MHC alleles were detected in about 93% of patients. PBMC samples for TCRB deep sequencing were selected based on availability. According to the authors, sample limitations meant that analyses of patient blood samples could not be reproduced. Pseudoprogression seemed to be unrelated to changes in the top peripheral T cell clonotypes found by TCRB sequencing.

Trimming takes 3 bases from V and 2 bases from J, and the germline ends sit 15 bases apart. From the cysteine up to the phenylalanine, the CDR3 has a length of 16 residues. Just the 48-base CDR3 DNA is kept, in frame starting at base 1. According to the germline V gene, CDR1 reads MNHNS and CDR2 reads SASEGT. Library preparation employed the immunoSEQ multiplex PCR assay. Rearranged TCR beta chain sequences were amplified using the hsTCRB Kit according to the manufacturer's protocol. TCRB libraries were sequenced on an Illumina MiSeq. Regarding the original processing steps: The kit vendor's proprietary platform handled demultiplexing, trimming and gene mapping. TCRdb stores this immuneACCESS table with in-frame sequences only. Part of the clones is absent; in the studies checked, under half of the shortfall reflects unresolved V genes, and no reason is known for the rest. For V, J and clone size, that table is used; D and trimming come from the DNA. The sample yields tens of thousands of clones; just under 90% were counted once. The ten largest clones add up to about 4.6% of the sample.

The meaning of the sample's time point label: week 5, during vaccination. Each vaccine dose, consisting of 300 ug of a 20-mer mutant IDH1 peptide in Montanide, was administered subcutaneously with topical imiquimod. All donors had newly diagnosed IDH1-mutant astrocytomas of WHO grade 3 or 4 that showed loss of nuclear ATRX. The samples were drawn from NOA16, a multicentre, single-arm, open-label phase I trial in Germany that tested a mutant IDH1 peptide vaccine in humans for the first time. Genomic DNA for TCRB sequencing was extracted from EDTA blood using the DNeasy Blood and Tissue Kit. About this clone: This clone's antigen is unknown. There are no base qualities to consult, and no much larger clone falls within one base.

This sequence uses TRBV6-1 and TRBJ2-3, with the identity of the D gene unclear. This specimen was PBMCs, taken from a glioma patient whose treatment included an IDH1 peptide vaccine. The TCR originated in a woman aged 35 to 49 with glioma. The nucleotide sequence is given as TGTGCCAGCAGTGATTATCACGGAGTATCCACAGATACGCAGTATTTT. Translated, it gives CASSDYHGVSTDTQYF.